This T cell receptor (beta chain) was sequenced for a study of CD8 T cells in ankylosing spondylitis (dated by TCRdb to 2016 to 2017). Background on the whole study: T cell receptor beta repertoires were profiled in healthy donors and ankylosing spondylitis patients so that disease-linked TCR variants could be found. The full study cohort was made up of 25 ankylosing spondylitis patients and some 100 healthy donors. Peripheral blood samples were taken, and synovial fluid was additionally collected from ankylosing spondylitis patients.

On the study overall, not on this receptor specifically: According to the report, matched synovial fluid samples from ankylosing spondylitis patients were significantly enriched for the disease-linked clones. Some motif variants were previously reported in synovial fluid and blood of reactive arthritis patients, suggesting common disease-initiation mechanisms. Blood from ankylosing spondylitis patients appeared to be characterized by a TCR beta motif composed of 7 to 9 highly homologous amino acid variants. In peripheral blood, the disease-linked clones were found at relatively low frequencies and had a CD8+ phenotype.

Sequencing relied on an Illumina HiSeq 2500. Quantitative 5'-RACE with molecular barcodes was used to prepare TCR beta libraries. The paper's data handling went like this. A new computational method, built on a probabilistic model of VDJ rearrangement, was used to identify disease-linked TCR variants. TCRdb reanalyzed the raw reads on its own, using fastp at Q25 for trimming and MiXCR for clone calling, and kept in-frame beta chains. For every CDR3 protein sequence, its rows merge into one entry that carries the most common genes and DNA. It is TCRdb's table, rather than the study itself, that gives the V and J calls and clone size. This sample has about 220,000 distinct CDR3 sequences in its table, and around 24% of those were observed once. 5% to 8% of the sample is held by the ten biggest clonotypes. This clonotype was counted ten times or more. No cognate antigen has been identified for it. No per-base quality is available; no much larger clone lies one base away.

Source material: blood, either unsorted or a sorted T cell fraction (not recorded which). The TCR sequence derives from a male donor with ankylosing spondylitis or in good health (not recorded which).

In nucleotide form, the sequence is TGTGCCATCAGTGCGTCACGGGCTGAAAAACTGTTTTTT. It translates to CAISASRAEKLFF. Recombination joined TRBV10-3 with TRBJ1-4, with an unclear D gene assignment. The CDR3 goes from the cysteine to the phenylalanine over 13 residues. The retained sequence is limited to the CDR3, 39 bases, with the frame set at the first base. V drops 4 bases and J drops 7 bases, leaving 10 bases in between. Sequences ENHRY (CDR1) and SYGVKD (CDR2) are obtained from the germline V gene.